This TCR beta chain was retrieved from a study of neurological immune-mediated disorders. By sample share, this clonotype is medium-sized. Its antigen remains unidentified. Findings of the study overall: None of the CDR3 amino acid sequences found in expanded clones was shared across subjects. This suggests that the TCR-beta repertoires were private in all groups.

The cDNA was generated through 5'RACE incorporating 10-nucleotide random UMIs. TCRdb independently ran MiXCR on the 5' RACE reads; one entry per CDR3 protein. The table lists about 41,000 distinct CDR3 sequences, roughly 13% of them singletons. The CDR3 is made up of 16 amino acids. V dropped 2 bases and J dropped 6 bases, with 16 bases sitting between them. Germline-derived CDR1 and CDR2 are MNHEY and SVGAGI. The chain couples TRBV6-5 to TRBJ2-2; no firm D call. The specimen sequenced was PBMCs. This TCR was recovered from a female donor in good health. CDR3 sequence reads: CASSYEDPGGSGELFF. The CDR3 DNA reads as TGTGCCAGCAGTTACGAAGACCCAGGTGGTTCCGGGGAGCTGTTTTTT.